This TCR beta chain was obtained from a study of response to subunit inactivated influenza vaccine. This clonotype was observed many times. Its antigen is unidentified. One entry per CDR3 protein results from TCRdb running MiXCR on the RT-PCR reads. The sample consists of some 500,000 distinct CDR3 sequences, 13% of them appearing once. General observations from the study: After each seasonal influenza vaccination, few new T cells are recruited, the authors suggested.

The material sequenced was PBMCs from blood, taken 35 to 45 days after vaccination. This receptor was identified in a man aged 45-60 years who received an inactivated influenza vaccine.

The CDR3 DNA is TGTGCCAGCAGTTACTCAGGGGGGTACCCCGGAGGTGGCCAGTACTTC. Its translation is CASSYSGGYPGGGQYF. The genes are TRBV6-5 and TRBJ2-5; D is possibly TRBD1 or TRBD2 (6 bases each). The CDR3 covers 16 residues. Germline loops: CDR1 MNHEY, CDR2 SVGAGI. Trimming cost V 0 bases and J 10 bases, with 21 bases left between them.